This T cell receptor (beta chain) emerged from a study of shared clonotypes between healthy human individuals. Across the whole study: A couple of women and a few men aged 18 to 49 served as donors.

Here immunoSEQ multiplex PCR was the method, and the copy in TCRdb shows in-frame clones only, minus some. This sample has more than 1,200,000 clones, with just under 99% found just once. Study-wide points: Among non-shared clonotypes, generation probabilities were lower than among those shared by all four donors. The authors sampled blood alone, and tissue repertoires likely differ.

CD45RA-negative memory and CD45RA+ naive subsets were split from the CD4+ cells. To note about this clone: The target antigen is unknown.

CDR3 length: 14 residues. Germline CDR1 is MNHEY and CDR2 is SVGAGI. V gave up 5 bases and J gave up 2 bases; unmatched junction bases: 5. This chain connects TRBV6-5 to TRBJ2-5, with 7 bases that match TRBD2. The receptor comes from a man aged 25-45 years in good health. The sample was naive CD4+ T cells sorted from blood. The subset denotes: CD45RA+ positively selected. The CDR3, as DNA: TGTGCCAGCAGTCAGGGACTACCTCAAGAGACCCAGTACTTC. It is translated as CASSQGLPQETQYF.